This is a list of T cell receptor beta chains from one sample in a study of cytomegalovirus exposure and HLA in healthy donors. Sequencing used immunoSEQ multiplex PCR; TCRdb keeps in-frame clones, though not all of them. The sample consists of some 130,000 clones, roughly 70% of them appearing once. The sequenced sample was PBMCs. All receptors derive from a human donor in good health. Each CDR3 is given with its conserved first and last residue. The D gene is left open where the match is weak. Only some rows state a clone size, as once, few, many or a class for expanded clones.

j_gene: TRBJ2-1; v_gene: TRBV11-2; abundance: NA; len: 19; d_gene: TRBD1; CDR3aa: CASSLDWAGGLSSYNEQFF; CDR3nt: TGTGCCAGCAGCTTAGATTGGGCAGGGGGCCTCTCCTCCTACAATGAGCAGTTCTTC
j_gene: TRBJ2-5; v_gene: TRBV5-6; abundance: few; len: 15; d_gene: TRBD2; CDR3aa: CASSFRLAGGETQYF; CDR3nt: TGTGCCAGCAGCTTTAGACTAGCGGGGGGGGAGACCCAGTACTTC
j_gene: TRBJ1-2; v_gene: TRBV27; abundance: NA; len: 14; d_gene: NA; CDR3aa: CASRATGTNYGYTF; CDR3nt: TGTGCCAGCAGAGCAACAGGGACTAACTATGGCTACACCTTC
j_gene: TRBJ1-4; v_gene: TRBV4-1; abundance: few; len: 17; d_gene: TRBD1; CDR3aa: CASSQDTGTGLNEKLFF; CDR3nt: TGCGCCAGCAGCCAAGATACGGGGACAGGGCTAAATGAAAAACTGTTTTTT
j_gene: TRBJ2-3; v_gene: TRBV5-4; abundance: NA; len: 14; d_gene: NA; CDR3aa: CASSLRREADTQYF; CDR3nt: TGTGCCAGCAGCTTGCGCAGGGAGGCAGATACGCAGTATTTT
j_gene: TRBJ2-2; v_gene: TRBV15; abundance: NA; len: 14; d_gene: NA; CDR3aa: CATSRGGGPGELFF; CDR3nt: TGTGCCACCAGCAGAGGTGGAGGGCCCGGGGAGCTGTTTTTT
j_gene: TRBJ2-3; v_gene: TRBV2; abundance: NA; len: 10; d_gene: TRBD2; CDR3aa: CASGGDSKYF; CDR3nt: TGTGCCAGCGGGGGGGACTCGAAGTATTTT
j_gene: TRBJ2-3; v_gene: TRBV28; abundance: NA; len: 13; d_gene: NA; CDR3aa: CASSPPTTDTQYF; CDR3nt: TGTGCCAGCAGCCCCCCTACCACAGATACGCAGTATTTT
j_gene: TRBJ2-2; v_gene: TRBV5-1; abundance: NA; len: 14; d_gene: NA; CDR3aa: CASIGQGPTGELFF; CDR3nt: TGCGCCAGCATCGGGCAGGGCCCCACCGGGGAGCTGTTTTTT
j_gene: TRBJ1-2; v_gene: TRBV18; abundance: NA; len: 16; d_gene: NA; CDR3aa: CASSPTTGPINYGYTF; CDR3nt: TGTGCCAGCTCACCTACGACAGGCCCGATTAACTATGGCTACACCTTC
j_gene: TRBJ2-7; v_gene: TRBV9; abundance: NA; len: 14; d_gene: TRBD1; CDR3aa: CASSAGTGPGEQYF; CDR3nt: TGTGCCAGCAGCGCGGGGACAGGCCCAGGTGAGCAGTACTTC
j_gene: TRBJ2-7; v_gene: TRBV18; abundance: NA; len: 15; d_gene: TRBD1; CDR3aa: CASSPAGQGTYEQYF; CDR3nt: TGTGCCAGCTCACCAGCGGGACAGGGGACCTACGAGCAGTACTTC
j_gene: TRBJ2-3; v_gene: TRBV4-2; abundance: NA; len: 14; d_gene: NA; CDR3aa: CASSQASSTDTQYF; CDR3nt: TGTGCCAGCAGCCAAGCCTCTAGCACAGATACGCAGTATTTT
j_gene: TRBJ2-5; v_gene: TRBV11-2; abundance: NA; len: 15; d_gene: NA; CDR3aa: CASSSLRGPQETQYF; CDR3nt: TGTGCCAGCAGCAGCCTCAGGGGCCCCCAAGAGACCCAGTACTTC
j_gene: TRBJ2-4; v_gene: TRBV5-1; abundance: NA; len: 15; d_gene: NA; CDR3aa: CASRDGSPLKNIQYF; CDR3nt: TGCGCCAGCAGGGACGGGAGTCCTCTCAAAAACATTCAGTACTTC
j_gene: TRBJ2-3; v_gene: TRBV7-2; abundance: NA; len: 15; d_gene: TRBD2; CDR3aa: CASSQVGGRADTQYF; CDR3nt: TGTGCCAGCAGCCAGGTCGGCGGGAGGGCCGATACGCAGTATTTT
j_gene: TRBJ2-1; v_gene: TRBV5-5; abundance: once; len: 15; d_gene: NA; CDR3aa: CASSSGGAADNEQFF; CDR3nt: TGTGCCAGCAGCTCTGGCGGGGCAGCGGACAATGAGCAGTTCTTC
j_gene: TRBJ2-3; v_gene: TRBV27; abundance: NA; len: 14; d_gene: TRBD2; CDR3aa: CASTTSPSTDTQYF; CDR3nt: TGTGCCAGCACGACTAGCCCTAGCACAGATACGCAGTATTTT
j_gene: TRBJ1-5; v_gene: TRBV28; abundance: NA; len: 15; d_gene: TRBD1; CDR3aa: CASSGRAGGTQPQHF; CDR3nt: TGTGCCAGCAGCGGGCGGGCAGGGGGGACTCAGCCCCAGCATTTT
j_gene: TRBJ2-1; v_gene: TRBV5-1; abundance: NA; len: 15; d_gene: NA; CDR3aa: CASSGSVGDHNEQFF; CDR3nt: TGCGCCAGCAGCGGTAGCGTAGGCGACCACAATGAGCAGTTCTTC
j_gene: TRBJ1-5; v_gene: TRBV2; abundance: NA; len: 12; d_gene: NA; CDR3aa: CASKLSNQPQHF; CDR3nt: TGTGCCAGCAAACTAAGCAATCAGCCCCAGCATTTT
j_gene: TRBJ1-1; v_gene: TRBV5-5; abundance: NA; len: 13; d_gene: NA; CDR3aa: CASSSTGNTEAFF; CDR3nt: TGTGCCAGCAGCTCAACAGGGAACACTGAAGCTTTCTTT
j_gene: TRBJ1-3; v_gene: TRBV20-1; abundance: few; len: 11; d_gene: NA; CDR3aa: CSASRGNTIYF; CDR3nt: TGCAGTGCTAGTCGGGGAAACACCATATATTTT
j_gene: TRBJ1-1; v_gene: TRBV28; abundance: once; len: 15; d_gene: NA; CDR3aa: CASSYSDRPNTEAFF; CDR3nt: TGTGCCAGCAGCTATTCTGACAGACCGAACACTGAAGCTTTCTTT
j_gene: TRBJ1-2; v_gene: TRBV7-9; abundance: NA; len: 13; d_gene: NA; CDR3aa: CASMEAAGYGYTF; CDR3nt: TGTGCCAGCATGGAAGCGGCGGGGTATGGCTACACCTTC
j_gene: TRBJ2-2; v_gene: TRBV28; abundance: few; len: 16; d_gene: TRBD2; CDR3aa: CASSSTSGRGTGELFF; CDR3nt: TGTGCCAGCAGCTCCACTAGCGGGAGGGGCACCGGGGAGCTGTTTTTT
j_gene: TRBJ2-5; v_gene: TRBV9; abundance: NA; len: 15; d_gene: NA; CDR3aa: CASSVSLRRGETQYF; CDR3nt: TGTGCCAGCAGCGTGTCATTACGGAGGGGAGAGACCCAGTACTTC
j_gene: TRBJ2-3; v_gene: TRBV27; abundance: once; len: 16; d_gene: NA; CDR3aa: CASSTAGHLTTDTQYF; CDR3nt: TGTGCCAGCAGTACAGCGGGACACTTGACCACAGATACGCAGTATTTT
j_gene: TRBJ1-5; v_gene: TRBV10-3; abundance: few; len: 14; d_gene: TRBD1; CDR3aa: CAISTTGGGQPQHF; CDR3nt: TGTGCCATCAGTACCACAGGGGGGGGACAGCCCCAGCATTTT
j_gene: TRBJ2-5; v_gene: TRBV11-3; abundance: NA; len: 14; d_gene: NA; CDR3aa: CASSQQGVVETQYF; CDR3nt: TGTGCCAGCAGTCAACAGGGTGTGGTGGAGACCCAGTACTTC
j_gene: TRBJ2-5; v_gene: TRBV9; abundance: NA; len: 14; d_gene: TRBD1; CDR3aa: CASSGDRGQETQYF; CDR3nt: TGTGCCAGCAGCGGTGACAGGGGGCAAGAGACCCAGTACTTC
j_gene: TRBJ2-7; v_gene: TRBV5-1; abundance: few; len: 11; d_gene: NA; CDR3aa: CASSSEVEQYF; CDR3nt: TGCGCCAGCAGCTCGGAGGTCGAGCAGTACTTC
j_gene: TRBJ1-1; v_gene: TRBV28; abundance: NA; len: 14; d_gene: NA; CDR3aa: CASSSTQMSAEAFF; CDR3nt: TGTGCCAGCAGTTCTACCCAGATGAGCGCTGAAGCTTTCTTT
j_gene: TRBJ1-5; v_gene: TRBV6-8; abundance: NA; len: 15; d_gene: TRBD1; CDR3aa: CASSHRGKGNQPQHF; CDR3nt: TGTGCCAGCAGTCACAGGGGCAAGGGCAATCAGCCCCAGCATTTT
j_gene: TRBJ1-5; v_gene: TRBV4-2; abundance: NA; len: 17; d_gene: NA; CDR3aa: CASSQVRGRVSNQPQHF; CDR3nt: TGTGCCAGCAGCCAAGTGCGGGGGCGCGTAAGCAATCAGCCCCAGCATTTT
j_gene: TRBJ2-3; v_gene: TRBV18; abundance: NA; len: 15; d_gene: NA; CDR3aa: CASSPSLKNTDTQYF; CDR3nt: TGTGCCAGCTCACCGTCCTTAAAAAACACAGATACGCAGTATTTT
j_gene: TRBJ1-1; v_gene: TRBV5-1; abundance: NA; len: 13; d_gene: TRBD1; CDR3aa: CASSILGTAEAFF; CDR3nt: TGCGCCAGCAGCATCCTCGGGACAGCCGAAGCTTTCTTT
j_gene: TRBJ1-5; v_gene: TRBV4-3; abundance: NA; len: 13; d_gene: NA; CDR3aa: CASSQDGGQPQHF; CDR3nt: TGCGCCAGCAGCCAAGACGGTGGTCAGCCCCAGCATTTT
j_gene: TRBJ1-2; v_gene: TRBV6-1; abundance: NA; len: 13; d_gene: NA; CDR3aa: CASSVEANYGYTF; CDR3nt: TGTGCCAGCAGTGTCGAGGCTAACTATGGCTACACCTTC
j_gene: TRBJ1-1; v_gene: TRBV2; abundance: NA; len: 13; d_gene: TRBD1; CDR3aa: CASSGGQGTEAFF; CDR3nt: TGTGCCAGCAGTGGGGGACAGGGTACTGAAGCTTTCTTT
j_gene: TRBJ2-7; v_gene: TRBV7-9; abundance: few; len: 13; d_gene: NA; CDR3aa: CASSAGNEDEQYF; CDR3nt: TGTGCCAGCAGTGCGGGGAACGAGGACGAGCAGTACTTC
j_gene: TRBJ2-5; v_gene: TRBV5-6; abundance: NA; len: 18; d_gene: TRBD1; CDR3aa: CASSLELLTGGSKETQYF; CDR3nt: TGTGCCAGCAGCTTGGAACTCCTGACAGGGGGGAGTAAAGAGACCCAGTACTTC
j_gene: TRBJ2-1; v_gene: TRBV5-1; abundance: NA; len: 14; d_gene: NA; CDR3aa: CASSLEGRYNEQFF; CDR3nt: TGCGCCAGCAGCTTAGAGGGCCGGTACAATGAGCAGTTCTTC
j_gene: TRBJ2-3; v_gene: TRBV5-1; abundance: few; len: 15; d_gene: NA; CDR3aa: CASSSQGVVENTQYF; CDR3nt: TGCGCCAGCAGCTCCCAGGGTGTTGTAGAGAATACGCAGTATTTT
j_gene: TRBJ2-1; v_gene: TRBV11-2; abundance: NA; len: 16; d_gene: TRBD2; CDR3aa: CASSPAPSGRPNEQFF; CDR3nt: TGTGCCAGCAGCCCTGCCCCTAGCGGGAGGCCGAATGAGCAGTTCTTC
j_gene: TRBJ2-2; v_gene: TRBV19; abundance: NA; len: 10; d_gene: NA; CDR3aa: CASGLGELFF; CDR3nt: TGTGCCAGCGGTCTCGGGGAGCTGTTTTTT
j_gene: TRBJ1-1; v_gene: TRBV11-3; abundance: NA; len: 15; d_gene: NA; CDR3aa: CASSLGGGRDTEAFF; CDR3nt: TGTGCCAGCAGCTTAGGGGGGGGGCGGGACACTGAAGCTTTCTTT
j_gene: TRBJ2-7; v_gene: TRBV2; abundance: NA; len: 19; d_gene: TRBD1; CDR3aa: CASLPTGQASILAFYEQYF; CDR3nt: TGCGCCAGCTTACCTACGGGACAGGCTTCCATATTGGCGTTTTACGAGCAGTACTTC
j_gene: TRBJ2-7; v_gene: TRBV18; abundance: NA; len: 17; d_gene: TRBD1; CDR3aa: CASSPPVGTGGYYEQYF; CDR3nt: TGTGCCAGCTCACCACCGGTCGGGACAGGGGGATACTACGAGCAGTACTTC
j_gene: TRBJ2-5; v_gene: TRBV4-1; abundance: NA; len: 17; d_gene: TRBD2; CDR3aa: CASSQDQGSSGRETQYF; CDR3nt: TGCGCCAGCAGCCAAGATCAGGGGTCTAGCGGGAGAGAGACCCAGTACTTC
j_gene: TRBJ2-7; v_gene: TRBV4-1; abundance: few; len: 14; d_gene: NA; CDR3aa: CASSKFTGLDEQYF; CDR3nt: TGCGCCAGCAGCAAGTTCACAGGCTTAGACGAGCAGTACTTC
j_gene: TRBJ2-2; v_gene: TRBV28; abundance: NA; len: 14; d_gene: TRBD1; CDR3aa: CASLTGGNTGELFF; CDR3nt: TGTGCCAGCCTCACAGGGGGTAACACCGGGGAGCTGTTTTTT
j_gene: TRBJ2-1; v_gene: TRBV27; abundance: NA; len: 13; d_gene: NA; CDR3aa: CASSFSTYNEQFF; CDR3nt: TGTGCCAGCAGTTTTTCCACCTACAATGAGCAGTTCTTC
j_gene: TRBJ2-2; v_gene: TRBV10-3; abundance: NA; len: 15; d_gene: NA; CDR3aa: CAISDAAKNTGELFF; CDR3nt: TGTGCCATCAGTGATGCGGCTAAAAACACCGGGGAGCTGTTTTTT